Each of the 30 T cell receptor beta chains below was sequenced from the same sample in a study of identical twins. MiXCR, applied by TCRdb to the 5' RACE reads, yields one record per CDR3 protein. The table lists 400,000 or so distinct CDR3 sequences, around 9% of them singletons. Input material: naive T cells sorted from blood. The origin of the receptors is a woman in her forties or fifties in good health.

The J gene is TRBJ2-7, the V gene TRBV7-6; TRBD1 matches at 8 bases. The germline V gene encodes CDR1 SGHVS and CDR2 FNYEAQ. This CDR3 is 14 amino acids long. With V trimmed by 5 bases and J by 5 bases, 8 bases remained unmatched. The CDR3 region is CASSRDDRGHEQYV. The DNA for the CDR3 is TGTGCCAGCAGCCGGGACGACAGGGGTCACGAGCAGTACGTC.

Notes on this clonotype: A much larger clone differs from this one at a single base, so this may be a read error. Given the absence of the conserved phenylalanine or tryptophan at the CDR3 end, a read error is likely. The rearrangement joins TRBV9 to TRBJ2-2; tentatively, D is TRBD1 (6 bases). V was cut by 0 bases and J by 5 bases, with 11 bases left in between. This CDR3 region has 15 residues. Germline CDR1 SGDLS, CDR2 YYNGEE. The CDR3 DNA sequence: TGTGCCAGCAGCGTAGGGACAGCCTCTACCGGGGAGCTGTTTATT. This translates into CASSVGTASTGELFI.

The table lists this clonotype with many counts. V and J are TRBV12-3 or TRBV12-4 and TRBJ1-1; possibly TRBD1 for D (5 bases). This CDR3 is built from 12 residues. Trimming took 5 bases from V and 8 from J, leaving 12 bases between them. This CDR3 reads CASSPDRGEAFF. As DNA, the CDR3 is TGTGCCAGCAGTCCTGACAGAGGAGAAGCTTTCTTT.

In its sample, this clonotype was seen many times. The chain is built from TRBV2 and TRBJ2-3; 7 bases agree with TRBD2. Germline V lookup: CDR1 SNHLY, CDR2 FYNNEI. This CDR3 contains 18 residues. Trimming removed 5 bases from V and 5 bases from J; junction bases left unmatched: 19. In DNA form, the CDR3 reads TGTGCCAGCAGTCCCGACCGGTTTGGGGCGGGGGTCGGAGATACGCAGTATTTT. It translates to CASSPDRFGAGVGDTQYF.

In its sample, this clonotype was seen a few times. The chain combines TRBV5-8 with TRBJ2-3; D gene uncertain. Germline CDR1 reads SGHTS; CDR2 reads YDEGEE. The V end was cut by 4 bases, the J end by 9 bases, with 12 bases between. The CDR3 is 12 amino acids. Written as DNA, the CDR3 is TGTGCCAGCAGCGGCGCGGATTGGACGCAGTATTTT. Translation: CASSGADWTQYF.

A few counts support this clonotype. The genes are TRBV5-4 and TRBJ2-2; a possible D gene is TRBD2 (5 bases). Trimming took off 0 bases at V and 1 base at J, with 7 bases between the two ends. Germline values: CDR1 SGHNT, CDR2 YYREEE (reference sequence). The CDR3 consists of 15 residues. CDR3 in amino acids: CASSLVRENTGELFF. CDR3 nucleotides: TGTGCCAGCAGCTTGGTGAGGGAGAACACCGGGGAGCTGTTTTTT.

The chain employs TRBV5-1 and TRBJ2-5; no clear D. V was cut by 3 bases and J by 5 bases, with 11 bases left in between. Per the germline V gene, CDR1 is SGHRS and CDR2 is YFSETQ. This CDR3 is built from 13 residues. CDR3 DNA: TGCGCCAGCAGCTCCCGCCTAGGGGAGACCCAGTACTTC. Translation: CASSSRLGETQYF.

This clonotype was seen repeatedly, ten times or more. In DNA, the CDR3 is TGCGCCAGCAGCCAAGATTCCGCGACGGAAGAGACCCAGTACTTC. It encodes CASSQDSATEETQYF. The chain is built from TRBV4-1 and TRBJ2-5; no definite D call. V lost 0 bases and J 3 bases, leaving 11 bases between the germline ends. The CDR3 is made up of 15 amino acids. Per germline, CDR1 MGHRA and CDR2 YSYEKL.

V is TRBV7-2 and J is TRBJ2-1; 10 nucleotides align to TRBD2. J lost 0 bases, V lost 0 bases, and 5 bases had no gene match. This CDR3 spans 18 amino acids. Germline values: CDR1 SGHTA, CDR2 FQGNSA. CDR3 amino acids: CASSLAMGLANSYNEQFF. CDR3 DNA sequence: TGTGCCAGCAGCTTAGCGATGGGACTAGCGAACTCCTACAATGAGCAGTTCTTC.

This clonotype was counted ten times or more. The rearrangement links TRBV12-3 or TRBV12-4 to TRBJ2-7, with D possibly being TRBD2 (6 bases). This CDR3 is built from 14 residues. Trimming removed 6 bases from V and 1 base from J, with 13 bases in between. The CDR3 loop is CASSRLGGSYEQYF. The CDR3, as DNA: TGTGCCAGCAGCCGACTTGGGGGGTCCTACGAGCAGTACTTC.

This clonotype was recorded a few times. This chain connects TRBV27 to TRBJ2-7; 14 bases map to TRBD2. With 5 bases clipped from V and 4 bases from J, the junction kept 10 bases outside the gene matches. The CDR3 covers 17 residues. Germline values: CDR1 MNHEY, CDR2 SMNVEV (reference sequence). In nucleotides, the CDR3 is TGTGCCAGCAGTCCGACTGGGACTAGCGGGAGTACATACGAGCAGTACTTC. Translation: CASSPTGTSGSTYEQYF.

CDR3 region: CSAKDDGRMWYEQYF. CDR3 DNA: TGCAGTGCTAAAGACGACGGACGCATGTGGTACGAGCAGTACTTC. The V call is TRBV20-1, the J call TRBJ2-7; D gene unclear. The CDR3 covers 15 residues. Germline-derived CDR1 and CDR2 are DFQATT and SNEGSKA (reference sequence). The germline V and J ends were trimmed by 4 bases and 4 bases, with 20 bases remaining between them.

This chain joins TRBV11-2 and TRBJ2-1; 11 bases agree with TRBD2. This CDR3 is 15 amino acids long. V trimming: 4 bases; J trimming: 7 bases; junction bases outside the gene matches: 6. Germline CDR1 and CDR2: SGHAT and FQNNGV. The CDR3 loop reads CASSYTSGSVNEQFF. In DNA form, the CDR3 reads TGTGCCAGCAGCTACACTAGCGGGAGTGTAAATGAGCAGTTCTTC.

The chain carries TRBV7-6 and TRBJ2-2; no reliable D call. Trimming took 1 base from V and 6 from J, leaving 12 bases between them. This CDR3 region has 15 residues. Germline CDR1 is SGHVS and CDR2 is FNYEAQ. The DNA for the CDR3 is TGTGCCAGCAGCTTAGGGGCTCTGGGCGCCGGGGAGCTGTTTTTT. This gives the protein CASSLGALGAGELFF.

This clonotype has a handful of counts. The V and J genes are TRBV5-1 and TRBJ1-1, with D maybe TRBD1 (6 bases). Germline V gene sequence: CDR1 SGHRS, CDR2 YFSETQ. V lost 4 bases, J lost 0 bases, and 16 bases lay in between. This CDR3 comprises 16 residues. The CDR3 coding sequence is TGCGCCAGCAGCCCGACAGGAGCTGAGGTGAACACTGAAGCTTTCTTT. Amino acids: CASSPTGAEVNTEAFF.

V gene TRBV6-1 combines with J gene TRBJ2-3, with 14 nucleotides matching TRBD2. The V segment lost 6 bases and the J segment 0 bases; nucleotides outside the gene matches: 2. Germline CDR1 MNHNS, CDR2 SASEGT. CDR3 length equals 16 residues. In DNA, the CDR3 is TGTGCCAGCAGGGGGACTAGCGGGGGTAGCACAGATACGCAGTATTTT. Translated, it gives CASRGTSGGSTDTQYF.

This clonotype was observed at least ten times. The chain is built from TRBV24-1 and TRBJ2-1; 7 bases map to TRBD1. Unmatched junction bases numbered 6, after V lost 9 bases and J lost 5 bases. The CDR3 contains 13 residues. Germline values: CDR1 KGHDR, CDR2 SFDVKD. The chain's CDR3 is CATGTAPNNEQFF. The CDR3 nucleotides are TGTGCCACCGGGACAGCTCCGAACAATGAGCAGTTCTTC.

The table lists this clonotype with a few counts. The V gene is TRBV5-1, the J gene TRBJ2-5; possible D gene TRBD2, 5 bases. Deletions cut 6 bases from V and 1 base from J, with 13 bases between. The length of the CDR3 is 14 residues. Germline V lookup: CDR1 SGHRS, CDR2 YFSETQ. Written as DNA, the CDR3 is TGCGCCAGCACCGGAGGTGCGTCCCAAGAGACCCAGTACTTC. This sequence encodes CASTGGASQETQYF. Looking up the rest from reference TRBV5-1 and TRBJ2-5 gives the full variable domain: KAGVTQTPRYLIKTRGQQVTLSCSPISGHRSVSWYQQTPGQGLQFLFEYFSETQRNKGNFPGRFSGRQFSNSRSEMNVSTLELGDSALYLCASTGGASQETQYFGPGTRLLVL.

This clonotype was seen repeatedly, ten times or more. The chain combines TRBV7-2 with TRBJ2-5; 7 nucleotides match TRBD1. In germline, CDR1 is SGHTA, CDR2 FQGNSA. The V gene end was trimmed by 5 bases and the J gene end by 4 bases; junction bases not matched to a gene: 7. The CDR3 covers 14 residues. CDR3 residues: CASSRMTGTETQYF. The CDR3, as DNA: TGTGCCAGCAGCCGCATGACAGGGACAGAGACCCAGTACTTC. Based on the CDR3 plus reference TRBV7-2 and TRBJ2-5, the full variable domain is GAGVSQSPSNKVTEKGKDVELRCDPISGHTALYWYRQSLGQGLEFLIYFQGNSAPDKSGLPSDRFSAERTGGSVSTLTIQRTQQEDSAVYLCASSRMTGTETQYFGPGTRLLVL.

This clonotype was seen a handful of times. The chain links TRBV19 to TRBJ2-5; the D is unclear. The CDR3 length is 14 residues. Germline V CDR1 and CDR2: LNHDA, SQIVND (reference sequence). V was cut by 2 bases and J by 3 bases, with 10 bases left in between. CDR3 sequence (DNA): TGTGCCAGTAGTATAAAAGAGTTAAAAGAGACCCAGTACTTC. Translating gives CASSIKELKETQYF.

At least ten counts were recorded for this clonotype. The genes are TRBV20-1 and TRBJ2-4; tentative D call: TRBD2 (5 bases). Trimming pared 2 bases from V and 3 bases from J, leaving 11 bases between. The CDR3 is 14 amino acids. Germline V lookup: CDR1 DFQATT, CDR2 SNEGSKA (reference sequence). CDR3 region: CSARPGDGKNIQYF. Here the CDR3 DNA reads TGCAGTGCTAGACCCGGGGATGGCAAAAACATTCAGTACTTC.

The table lists this clonotype with a few counts. The V gene is TRBV3-1, the J gene TRBJ2-1; possible D gene TRBD2, 6 bases. The CDR3 spans 17 residues. Germline assignment: CDR1 LGHDT and CDR2 YNNKEL (reference sequence). V lost 5 bases and J lost 0, with 17 bases in between. CDR3 DNA sequence: TGTGCCAGCAGCTTACATCTCGGGACTCCCTCCTACAATGAGCAGTTCTTC. Its protein product is CASSLHLGTPSYNEQFF.

This clonotype was observed a few times. The V gene is TRBV5-1, the J gene TRBJ2-6; TRBD1 might be the D (5 bases). V lost 0 bases, J lost 4 bases, and 14 bases lay in between. Germline V gene data show CDR1 as SGHRS and CDR2 as YFSETQ. The CDR3 covers 17 residues. The CDR3 DNA reads TGCGCCAGCAGCTTGGCAGGGCGCCCTAGGGGGGCCAACGTCCTGACTTTC. Amino acid sequence: CASSLAGRPRGANVLTF.

The gene calls are TRBV18 and TRBJ2-1; 7 bases are shared with TRBD1. CDR3 length: 15 residues. Germline CDR1 KGHSH, CDR2 LQKENI. After removal of 4 bases from V and 10 bases from J, the junction contained 13 bases not matched to a gene. The CDR3 loop is CASSLPQTDRQEQFF. CDR3 nucleotide sequence: TGTGCCAGCTCACTCCCCCAAACGGACAGGCAAGAGCAGTTCTTC.

This clonotype was seen many times. The chain carries TRBV15 and TRBJ2-6; D not resolved. Looked up from germline, CDR1 is LNHNV and CDR2 is YYDKDF (reference sequence). Deletions cut 4 bases from V and 2 bases from J, with 9 bases between. The CDR3 spans 15 residues. As DNA, the CDR3 is TGTGCCACCAGCACAAGGTCTCCTGGGGCCAACGTCCTGACTTTC. Its translation is CATSTRSPGANVLTF.

The chain has TRBV9 and TRBJ2-3; weak D call: TRBD1 (5 bases). V lost 1 base, J lost 0 bases, and 12 bases lay in between. CDR3 length: 16 amino acids. Germline CDR1 reads SGDLS; CDR2 reads YYNGEE. This CDR3 is CASSVRQITSTDTQYF. DNA of the CDR3: TGTGCCAGCAGCGTAAGACAGATAACTAGCACAGATACGCAGTATTTT.

The chain employs TRBV4-1 and TRBJ2-7, with 9 bases fitting TRBD1. The CDR3 length is 15 residues. Germline V CDR1 and CDR2: MGHRA, YSYEKL. J was trimmed by 3 bases and V by 2 bases; bases with no gene match: 5. CDR3: CASSQTADRGYEQYF. CDR3 sequence (DNA): TGCGCCAGCAGCCAAACTGCGGACAGGGGCTACGAGCAGTACTTC.

The chain combines TRBV6-2 or TRBV6-3 with TRBJ2-1, with TRBD1 identical over 11 bases. The germline V gene encodes CDR1 MNHEY and CDR2 SVGEGT. V shed 6 bases, J shed 5 bases, and the junction held 12 bases outside the gene matches. This CDR3 spans 17 amino acids. The CDR3 DNA sequence: TGTGCCAGCAGCCACCGGGACAGGGGGACATTTAACAATGAGCAGTTCTTC. Translation gives CASSHRDRGTFNNEQFF.

In this sample, this clonotype turned up a few times. The rearrangement joins TRBV6-5 to TRBJ2-6, with a possible D match to TRBD1 (5 bases). Germline loops: CDR1 MNHEY, CDR2 SVGAGI. With 9 bases removed from V and 4 bases from J, the gap between germline ends came to 13 bases. The CDR3 extends over 14 amino acids. CDR3 residues: CASNRGSGANVLTF. In DNA, the CDR3 is TGTGCCAGTAATAGGGGCTCCGGGGCCAACGTCCTGACTTTC.

The chain combines TRBV29-1 with TRBJ2-5; tentative D call: TRBD1 (6 bases). The CDR3 contains 13 residues. Trimming removed 4 bases from V and 7 bases from J, with 16 bases in between. Germline V gives CDR1 SQVTM, CDR2 ANQGSEA. This CDR3 is CSVVGGPTGTQYF. CDR3 coding DNA: TGCAGCGTTGTTGGGGGCCCAACAGGGACCCAGTACTTC.